What follows are 19 T cell receptor beta chains derived from one specimen sequenced in a study of regulatory T cells in long-lasting Graves disease. Libraries of TCR beta came from iRepertoire HTBI primers plus Arm-PCR of CDR3 regions. In TCRdb, the multiplex PCR reads were re-called with MiXCR into one record per CDR3 protein. The data contain a few hundred thousand distinct CDR3 sequences, about 14% of them singletons. The time point was: newly diagnosed GD, antithyroid drugs for less than 3 months. RNA extracted from PBMCs served as the sequencing template. A further study also used this sample, focusing on T cells in Graves' hyperthyroidism and ophthalmopathy.

The specimen comprised peripheral blood mononuclear cells (PBMCs), sampled at new diagnosis, from a patient treated with antithyroid drugs. These receptors all stem from a man in his thirties or forties with Graves disease.

The V call is TRBV12-3 or TRBV12-4, the J call TRBJ2-1, with D perhaps matching TRBD2 (5 bases). The CDR3 covers 15 residues. V was pared by 4 bases and J by 7 bases, with 17 bases between. The CDR3 spells CASSSLWSRENEQFF. The DNA for the CDR3 is TGTGCCAGCAGTTCCCTTTGGTCGAGGGAGAATGAGCAGTTCTTC.

This clonotype was counted many times. V gene TRBV7-8 combines with J gene TRBJ2-7; 9 nucleotides align to TRBD2. V lost 5 bases, J lost 3 bases, and 8 bases stayed unmatched. This CDR3 comprises 15 residues. Germline V gene data show CDR1 as SGHVS and CDR2 as FQNEAQ. CDR3 amino acids: CASSPLSSGSYEQYF. Written as DNA, the CDR3 is TGTGCCAGCAGCCCCCTGAGTAGCGGGAGCTACGAGCAGTACTTC.

Concerning this clonotype: A much larger clone is a single base away; this may be a read error. CDR3 loop: CASSLGTATEALF. The CDR3, as DNA: TGTGCCAGCAGCTTAGGGACAGCCACTGAAGCTCTCTTT. This chain uses TRBV7-3 with TRBJ1-1; 7 bases fit TRBD1. From germline, CDR1 is SGHTA and CDR2 FQGTGA. The CDR3 loop spans 13 amino acids.

V is TRBV18 and J is TRBJ1-1; D is possibly TRBD1 (5 bases). Trimming took off 0 bases at V and 0 bases at J, with 14 bases between the two ends. The CDR3 extends over 17 amino acids. Germline CDR1 and CDR2: KGHSH and LQKENI. The chain's CDR3 is CASSPPLQGDLNTEAFF. The CDR3 DNA is TGTGCCAGCTCACCACCGTTACAAGGGGACCTGAACACTGAAGCTTTCTTT.

This chain joins TRBV20-1 and TRBJ1-5; 8 positions agree with TRBD1. The CDR3 contains 12 residues. The germline CDR1 and CDR2 sequences are DFQATT and SNEGSKA (reference sequence). J was trimmed by 5 bases and V by 7 bases; bases with no gene match: 4. The CDR3 nucleotides read TGCAGTGTCCTACAGGGGGATCAGCCCCAGCATTTT. Translated: CSVLQGDQPQHF.

As concerns this clonotype: A read error may be the cause here, since a much bigger clone is one base away. The chain employs TRBV19 and TRBJ1-5; D is ambiguous. V lost 1 base to trimming and J lost 0 bases, with 7 bases between them. The germline V gene encodes CDR1 LNHDA and CDR2 SQIVND (reference sequence). The CDR3 totals 15 residues. The CDR3 nucleotides read TGTGCCAGTAGTATAGGGTTCTATAGCAATCAGCCCCAGCATTTT. Translation gives CASSIGFYSNQPQHF.

This clonotype has a handful of counts. The chain employs TRBV5-5 and TRBJ2-3; tentative D call: TRBD2 (5 bases). Germline values: CDR1 SGHKS, CDR2 YYEKEE (reference sequence). V was pared by 3 bases and J by 1 base, with 21 bases between. The CDR3 has 18 amino acids. CDR3 sequence: CASSSYALSESRTDTQYF. The CDR3 DNA follows: TGTGCCAGCAGCTCCTACGCCCTTAGCGAGTCTCGCACAGATACGCAGTATTTT.

The sample holds many counts of this clonotype. The chain uses TRBV20-1 and TRBJ2-3; D perhaps matches TRBD2 (6 bases). There are 12 residues in the CDR3. The germline gives CDR1 DFQATT, CDR2 SNEGSKA (reference sequence). V lost 6 bases to trimming and J lost 4 bases, with 11 bases between them. The CDR3 DNA follows: TGCAGTGCAGCGCGGGGTTCAGATACGCAGTATTTT. Translation: CSAARGSDTQYF.

Only a few counts were recorded for this clonotype. The gene calls are TRBV6-9 and TRBJ2-1; TRBD1 matches 8 bases. This CDR3 spans 16 amino acids. Germline CDR1 MNHGY, CDR2 SVAAGI. With V trimmed by 4 bases and J by 7 bases, 12 bases remained unmatched. CDR3 in DNA: TGTGCCAGCAGTTTCCCGACAGGGGCGCGCGGAAATGAGCAGTTCTTC. Its translation: CASSFPTGARGNEQFF.

This clonotype was observed many times. The chain is built from TRBV7-9 and TRBJ2-1, with 8 bases matching TRBD2. The germline V gene has CDR1 SEHNR and CDR2 FQNEAQ (reference sequence). The CDR3 runs to 16 residues. V shed 4 bases, J shed 12 bases, and the junction held 17 bases outside the gene matches. The CDR3 DNA is TGTGCCAGCAGCTCGTCAAAGCGGGAGTTCGCGAATCCGCAGTTCTTC. This encodes CASSSSKREFANPQFF.

This clonotype was counted between two and nine times. The J gene is TRBJ1-6, the V gene TRBV20-1; TRBD1 matches at 8 bases. Germline CDR1 and CDR2: DFQATT and SNEGSKA (reference sequence). After removal of 5 bases from V and 7 bases from J, the junction contained 10 bases not matched to a gene. The CDR3 contains 15 residues. The CDR3 nucleotides are TGCAGTGCTGGATCAGGACAGGGTCGGAATTCACCCCTCCACTTT. It encodes CSAGSGQGRNSPLHF.

This clonotype was observed many times. The chain employs TRBV12-3 or TRBV12-4 and TRBJ2-7, with 12 bases matching TRBD2. The CDR3 is 16 amino acids. V was pared by 1 base and J by 7 bases, with 8 bases of the junction left unmatched. DNA of the CDR3: TGTGCCAGCAGTTTAGGTACTAGCGGGAGGAGGAGAGAGCAGTACTTC. Translated, it gives CASSLGTSGRRREQYF.

This clonotype was seen repeatedly, ten times or more. V and J are TRBV6-5 and TRBJ2-7, with 10 bases identical to TRBD2. The CDR3 length is 16 residues. The V and J ends lost 4 bases and 7 bases, in that order; junction bases with no gene match: 13. Germline CDR1 and CDR2: MNHEY and SVGAGI. The CDR3 coding sequence is TGTGCCAGCAGTTCCTTCTGGAGCGGGAGGGCGGGGGAGCAGTACTTC. Its translation is CASSSFWSGRAGEQYF.

This clonotype came up many times. CDR3 sequence: CASSFYRGTEAFF. CDR3 nucleotide sequence: TGTGCCAGCAGTTTTTACAGGGGAACTGAAGCTTTCTTT. The chain couples TRBV12-3 or TRBV12-4 to TRBJ1-1, with TRBD1 matching over 7 bases. V shed 3 bases and J 5 bases; nucleotides not matched to a gene: 3. The CDR3 length is 13 residues.

This clonotype appeared many times. The genes are TRBV12-3 or TRBV12-4 and TRBJ1-2; 9 bases align to TRBD1. The J segment lost 7 bases and the V segment lost 5 bases, leaving 5 bases of the junction unmatched. The CDR3 is made up of 13 amino acids. This chain's CDR3 is CASSPDRGVGYTF. The CDR3 DNA reads TGTGCCAGCAGTCCCGACAGGGGGGTTGGCTACACCTTC.

There are many counts of this clonotype. The chain recombines TRBV30 with TRBJ1-1; 7 nucleotides agree with TRBD1. Germline values: CDR1 GTSNPN, CDR2 SVGIG (reference sequence). With V trimmed by 3 bases and J by 1 base, 5 bases remained unmatched. This CDR3 contains 14 residues. In DNA, the CDR3 is TGTGCCTGGAGGAGGGGGCAATGGAACACTGAAGCTTTCTTT. Translated, it gives CAWRRGQWNTEAFF.

This clonotype was counted at least ten times. V is TRBV12-5 and J is TRBJ2-5, with 11 bases aligning to TRBD1. Per the germline V gene, CDR1 is LGHNT and CDR2 is FRNRAP. The junction had 3 bases not matched to a gene; V was cut back by 3 bases and J by 3 bases. The CDR3 sequence is 15 residues long. CDR3 sequence reads: CASGFRDRGEETQYF. The CDR3 DNA reads as TGTGCTAGTGGTTTCCGGGACAGGGGGGAAGAGACCCAGTACTTC. Variable domain in full (rest from reference TRBV12-5 and TRBJ2-5): DARVTQTPRHKVTEMGQEVTMRCQPILGHNTVFWYRQTMMQGLELLAYFRNRAPLDDSGMPKDRFSAEMPDATLATLKIQPSEPRDSAVYFCASGFRDRGEETQYFGPGTRLLVL.

This clonotype was detected ten times or more. J is TRBJ2-7 and V is TRBV12-3 or TRBV12-4; D unresolved. The V end was cut by 3 bases, the J end by 5 bases, with 5 bases between. CDR3 length equals 11 residues. This chain's CDR3 is CASSFSNEQYF. The CDR3 coding sequence is TGTGCCAGCAGTTTCAGTAACGAGCAGTACTTC.

This clonotype has at least ten counts. V and J are TRBV4-1 and TRBJ2-7, with no clear D. The CDR3 runs 14 residues. Germline CDR1 is MGHRA and CDR2 is YSYEKL. Trimming took 1 base from V and 2 from J, leaving 9 bases between them. CDR3 sequence (DNA): TGCGCCAGCAGCCAAGGTCTCGGAGCCTACGAGCAGTACTTC. It encodes CASSQGLGAYEQYF.